The clone carrying this T cell receptor beta chain has a single count. Its antigen is not identified. The CDR3 is made up of 13 amino acids. Germline V lookup: CDR1 LNHNV, CDR2 YYDKDF (reference sequence). V was cut by 3 bases and J by 7 bases, with 9 bases left in between. Profiling relied on immunoSEQ multiplex PCR, and the TCRdb table lists in-frame clones only, not all of them. The profile shows about 60,000 clones, roughly nine tenths of them singletons. This sample is part of a study of T cells in localized non-small cell lung cancer. Study results and caveats: A single tumor region was sequenced, leaving heterogeneity possible. Measurement of T cell clonality placed uninvolved adjacent lung highest, above the level in tumor. For the top 100 tumor clones, a median about 50 also appeared in adjacent lung.

The chain is built from TRBV15 and TRBJ1-4; D may be TRBD1 (5 bases). This clonotype was obtained from a woman aged 40 to 75 with stage I lung adenocarcinoma. The source material was peripheral blood, sampled before any cancer treatment. This CDR3 is CATSSQGGEKLFF. In nucleotides, the CDR3 is TGTGCCACCAGCAGTCAGGGTGGTGAAAAACTGTTTTTT.